These 14 T cell receptor beta chains were all obtained from the same sample, sequenced in a study of shared clonotypes between healthy human individuals. Terminally differentiated effector memory CD45RA+ cells were excluded by CCR7 positive selection of CD45RO-negative cells. Using immunoSEQ multiplex PCR, the repertoire was profiled, and TCRdb retains in-frame clones only, with some absent. The sample includes over 2,000,000 clones, just under 95% of them seen just once. What was sequenced was naive CD8+ T cells from PBMCs. All receptors derive from a man aged 18 to 30 in good health. Some clones in this sample may be carry-over from other donors' samples.

The chain couples TRBV13 to TRBJ2-1; 9 bases align to TRBD2. The germline V gene has CDR1 PRHDT and CDR2 FYEKMQ (reference sequence). Trimming took 4 bases from V and 7 from J; bases not matched to a gene: 14. There are 17 residues in the CDR3. In nucleotides, the CDR3 is TGTGCCAGCAGCTCCCGAGGTGGTAGCGGGAGTACGAATGAGCAGTTCTTC. Translated: CASSSRGGSGSTNEQFF.

The table lists this clone with a count of one. The chain carries TRBV27 and TRBJ2-1; 8 bases are shared with TRBD2. Looked up from germline, CDR1 is MNHEY and CDR2 is SMNVEV (reference sequence). The CDR3 covers 17 residues. Losses at the gene ends were 5 bases for V and 0 bases for J; bases not matched to a gene: 9. As DNA, the CDR3 is TGTGCCAGCAGTGTCCCGATGCTAGCGGGCTCCTACAATGAGCAGTTCTTC. It translates to CASSVPMLAGSYNEQFF.

The count of this clone is one. The chain carries TRBV5-1 and TRBJ1-1; a weak D match, TRBD1 (5 bases). Deletions cut 0 bases from V and 0 bases from J, with 24 bases between. The CDR3 loop spans 20 amino acids. Germline CDR1 SGHRS, CDR2 YFSETQ. This chain's CDR3 is CASSLAGTTPTRGMNTEAFF. The CDR3 bases are TGCGCCAGCAGCTTGGCCGGAACGACCCCGACCCGGGGGATGAACACTGAAGCTTTCTTT.

The chain recombines TRBV5-4 with TRBJ2-2; D not resolved. This CDR3 spans 15 amino acids. The germline gives CDR1 SGHNT, CDR2 YYREEE (reference sequence). The V end lost 0 bases, the J end lost 6 bases, and 12 bases lay between the germline ends. The CDR3 reads CASSLATPGPGELFF. Written as DNA, the CDR3 is TGTGCCAGCAGCTTGGCGACCCCTGGCCCCGGGGAGCTGTTTTTT.

This sequence joins TRBV4-1 and TRBJ2-3; the match to TRBD2 covers 7 bases. V was clipped by 1 base and J by 4 bases; unmatched bases: 14. The germline V gene has CDR1 MGHRA and CDR2 YSYEKL. CDR3 length: 18 amino acids. CDR3 in amino acids: CASSQGVTGEGPADTQYF. The CDR3 DNA is TGCGCCAGCAGCCAAGGGGTGACCGGGGAGGGCCCAGCAGATACGCAGTATTTT.

This clone appeared once. This chain connects TRBV7-9 to TRBJ2-1; 7 nucleotides align to TRBD1. The CDR3 contains 14 residues. Germline trimming cut 5 bases from V and 5 bases from J; bases unmatched to any gene: 6. Germline V lookup: CDR1 SEHNR, CDR2 FQNEAQ (reference sequence). CDR3 loop: CASSGGQPNNEQFF. The CDR3 coding sequence is TGTGCCAGCAGCGGGGGACAGCCTAACAATGAGCAGTTCTTC.

This chain links TRBV5-1 with TRBJ2-2, with 7 bases aligning to TRBD1. J lost 6 bases, V lost 4 bases, and 12 bases had no gene match. Germline values: CDR1 SGHRS, CDR2 YFSETQ. This CDR3 region has 16 residues. CDR3 coding DNA: TGCGCCAGCAGCCAGCCGGGACAGCCATTTCCCGGGGAGCTGTTTTTT. As protein: CASSQPGQPFPGELFF.

The chain recombines TRBV28 with TRBJ2-5; D uncertain. Per the germline V gene, CDR1 is MDHEN and CDR2 is SYDVKM. The CDR3 sequence is 14 residues long. V lost 5 bases and J lost 3, with 13 bases in between. CDR3 region: CASSLRLEKETQYF. The CDR3 DNA reads TGTGCCAGCAGTCTAAGACTGGAGAAAGAGACCCAGTACTTC.

The genes are TRBV9 and TRBJ2-7, with 7 bases identical to TRBD2. The length of the CDR3 is 15 residues. V was clipped by 0 bases and J by 2 bases; unmatched bases: 5. Germline-derived CDR1 and CDR2 are SGDLS and YYNGEE. CDR3: CASSVVPSGTYEQYF. The CDR3 coding sequence is TGTGCCAGCAGCGTAGTCCCTAGCGGAACCTACGAGCAGTACTTC.

J is TRBJ2-5 and V is TRBV9; 11 bases align to TRBD1. The CDR3 runs to 16 residues. Germline loops: CDR1 SGDLS, CDR2 YYNGEE. Losses at the gene ends were 4 bases for V and 3 bases for J; bases not matched to a gene: 8. The CDR3 sequence: CASSPTGQGAEETQYF. For the CDR3, the DNA is TGTGCCAGCAGCCCCACCGGACAGGGGGCAGAAGAGACCCAGTACTTC.

The gene calls are TRBV6-1 and TRBJ2-1, with 11 bases identical to TRBD2. In germline, CDR1 is MNHNS, CDR2 SASEGT. The CDR3 has 14 amino acids. Trimming at V came to 8 bases and at J to 8 bases, leaving 8 bases not matched to a gene. The DNA of the CDR3 is TGTGCCAGCCAGACTAGCGGGAAGATGTATGAGCAGTTCTTC. Its translation is CASQTSGKMYEQFF.

For the CDR3, the DNA is TGTGCCAGCAGCTCCGGGACAGGGGGCGATCGGGTAGGAAAACTGTTTTTT. Translation: CASSSGTGGDRVGKLFF. This chain links TRBV9 with TRBJ1-4; 12 bases agree with TRBD1. V gave up 4 bases and J gave up 10 bases; unmatched junction bases: 14. Looked up from germline, CDR1 is SGDLS and CDR2 is YYNGEE. The CDR3 sequence is 17 residues long.

The chain uses TRBV6-6 and TRBJ1-5; D is uncertain. Germline V lookup: CDR1 MNHNY, CDR2 SVGAGI (reference sequence). V was clipped by 2 bases and J by 6 bases, with 11 bases between them. The length of the CDR3 is 14 residues. The CDR3 sequence is CASSYEIGLQPQHF. As DNA, the CDR3 is TGTGCCAGCAGTTACGAGATAGGGCTTCAGCCCCAGCATTTT.

Turning to this clone: The same CDR3 can be traced to other DNA sequences in this sample. The DNA of the CDR3 is TGTGCCAGTAGTATAGACGTTGAAGAGACCCAGTACTTC. Amino acid sequence: CASSIDVEETQYF. The V gene is TRBV19, the J gene TRBJ2-5, with D unresolved. Trimming stripped 0 bases from V and 3 bases from J, with 5 bases between. The CDR3 has 13 residues. Per the germline V gene, CDR1 is LNHDA and CDR2 is SQIVND (reference sequence).